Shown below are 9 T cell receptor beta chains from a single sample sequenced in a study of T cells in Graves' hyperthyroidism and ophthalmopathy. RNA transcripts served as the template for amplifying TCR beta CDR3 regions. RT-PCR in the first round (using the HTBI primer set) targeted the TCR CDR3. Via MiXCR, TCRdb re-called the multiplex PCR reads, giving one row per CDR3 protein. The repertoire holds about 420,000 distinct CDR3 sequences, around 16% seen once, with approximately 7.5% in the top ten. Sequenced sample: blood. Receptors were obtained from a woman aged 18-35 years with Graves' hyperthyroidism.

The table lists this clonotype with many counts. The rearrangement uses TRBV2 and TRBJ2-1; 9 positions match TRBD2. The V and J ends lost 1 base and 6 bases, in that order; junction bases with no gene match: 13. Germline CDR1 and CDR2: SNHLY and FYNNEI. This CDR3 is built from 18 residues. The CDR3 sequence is CASSEGVLTAGGLNEQFF. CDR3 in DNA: TGTGCCAGCAGTGAAGGAGTTTTGACAGCGGGAGGCCTCAATGAGCAGTTCTTC.

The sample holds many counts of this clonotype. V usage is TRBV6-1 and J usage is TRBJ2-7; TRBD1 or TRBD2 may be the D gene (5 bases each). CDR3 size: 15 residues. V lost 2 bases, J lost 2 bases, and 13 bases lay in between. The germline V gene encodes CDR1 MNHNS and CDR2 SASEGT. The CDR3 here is CASSETTGTTYEQYF. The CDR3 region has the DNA TGTGCCAGCAGTGAAACAACCGGGACGACCTACGAGCAGTACTTC.

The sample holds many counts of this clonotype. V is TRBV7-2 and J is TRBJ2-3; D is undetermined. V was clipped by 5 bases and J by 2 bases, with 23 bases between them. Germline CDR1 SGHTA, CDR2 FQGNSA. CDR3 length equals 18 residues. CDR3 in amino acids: CASSLAPIGPRYTDTQYF. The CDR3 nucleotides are TGTGCCAGCAGCCTCGCCCCCATAGGGCCGCGCTACACAGATACGCAGTATTTT.

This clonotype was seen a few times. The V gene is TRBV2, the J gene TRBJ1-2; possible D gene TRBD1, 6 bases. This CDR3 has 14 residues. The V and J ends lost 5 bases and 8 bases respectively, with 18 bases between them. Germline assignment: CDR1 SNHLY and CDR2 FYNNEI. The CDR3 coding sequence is TGTGCCAGCAGTCGTCAGGGGACTGGTGAAGGCTACACCTTC. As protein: CASSRQGTGEGYTF. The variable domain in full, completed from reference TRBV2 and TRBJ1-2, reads EPEVTQTPSHQVTQMGQEVILRCVPISNHLYFYWYRQILGQKVEFLVSFYNNEISEKSEIFDDQFSVERPDGSNFTLKIRSTKLEDSAMYFCASSRQGTGEGYTFGSGTRLTVV.

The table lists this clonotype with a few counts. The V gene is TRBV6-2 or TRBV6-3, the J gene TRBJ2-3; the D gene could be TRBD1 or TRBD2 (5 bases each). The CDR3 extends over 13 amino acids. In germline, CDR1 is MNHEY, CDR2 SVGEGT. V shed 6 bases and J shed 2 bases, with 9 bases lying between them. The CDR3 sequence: CASSRGVTDTQYF. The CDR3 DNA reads TGTGCCAGCAGCCGAGGGGTCACAGATACGCAGTATTTT.

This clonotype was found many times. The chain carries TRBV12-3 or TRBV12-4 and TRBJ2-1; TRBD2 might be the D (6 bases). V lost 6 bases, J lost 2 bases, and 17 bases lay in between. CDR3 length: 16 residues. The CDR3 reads CASRPEEGEAYNEQFF. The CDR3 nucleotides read TGTGCCAGCAGGCCTGAGGAAGGGGAGGCCTACAATGAGCAGTTCTTC.

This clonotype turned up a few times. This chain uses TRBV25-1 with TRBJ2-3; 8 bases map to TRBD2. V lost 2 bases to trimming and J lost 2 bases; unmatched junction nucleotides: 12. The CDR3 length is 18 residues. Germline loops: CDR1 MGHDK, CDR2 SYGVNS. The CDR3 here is CASSETTWKRGFTDTQYF. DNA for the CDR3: TGTGCCAGCAGTGAAACCACCTGGAAGCGGGGGTTCACAGATACGCAGTATTTT.

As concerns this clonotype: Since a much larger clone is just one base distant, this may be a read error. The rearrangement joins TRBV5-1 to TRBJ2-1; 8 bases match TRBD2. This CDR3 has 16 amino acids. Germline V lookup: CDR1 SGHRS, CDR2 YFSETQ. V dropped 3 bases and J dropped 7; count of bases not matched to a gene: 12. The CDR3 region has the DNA TGCGCCAGCAGCTGGAACGGGGGGGCACTTGGGAATGAGCAGTTCTTC. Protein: CASSWNGGALGNEQFF.

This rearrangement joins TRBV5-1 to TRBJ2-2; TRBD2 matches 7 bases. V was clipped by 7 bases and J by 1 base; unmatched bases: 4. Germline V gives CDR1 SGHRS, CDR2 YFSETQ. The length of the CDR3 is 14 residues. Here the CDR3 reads CASGGERNTGELFF. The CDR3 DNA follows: TGCGCCAGCGGGGGGGAGCGGAACACCGGGGAGCTGTTTTTT.